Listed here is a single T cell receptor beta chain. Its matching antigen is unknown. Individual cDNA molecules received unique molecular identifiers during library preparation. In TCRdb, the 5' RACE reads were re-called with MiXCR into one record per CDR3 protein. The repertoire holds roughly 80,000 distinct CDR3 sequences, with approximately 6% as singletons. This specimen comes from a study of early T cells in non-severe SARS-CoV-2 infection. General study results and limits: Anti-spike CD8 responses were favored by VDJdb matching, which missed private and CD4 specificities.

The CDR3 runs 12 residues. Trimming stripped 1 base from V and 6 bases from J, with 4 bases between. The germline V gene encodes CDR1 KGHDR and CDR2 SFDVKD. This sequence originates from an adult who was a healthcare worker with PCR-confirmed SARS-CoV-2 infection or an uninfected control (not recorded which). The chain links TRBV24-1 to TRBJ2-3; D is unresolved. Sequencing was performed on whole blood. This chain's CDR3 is CATSDFRDTQYF. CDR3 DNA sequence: TGTGCCACCAGTGATTTCCGGGATACGCAGTATTTT.